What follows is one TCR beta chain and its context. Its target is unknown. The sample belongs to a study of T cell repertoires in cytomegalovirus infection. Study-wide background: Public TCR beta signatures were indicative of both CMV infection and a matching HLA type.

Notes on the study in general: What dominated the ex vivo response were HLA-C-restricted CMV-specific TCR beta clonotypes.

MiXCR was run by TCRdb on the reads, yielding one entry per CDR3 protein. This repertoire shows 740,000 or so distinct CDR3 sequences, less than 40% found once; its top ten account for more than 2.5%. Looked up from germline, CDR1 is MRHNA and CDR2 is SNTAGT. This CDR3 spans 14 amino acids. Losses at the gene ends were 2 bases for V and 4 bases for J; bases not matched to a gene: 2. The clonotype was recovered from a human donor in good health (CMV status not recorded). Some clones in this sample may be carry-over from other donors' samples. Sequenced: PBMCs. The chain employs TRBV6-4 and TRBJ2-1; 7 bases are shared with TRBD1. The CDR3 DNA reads TGTGCCAGCAGTGACACGGGACAGTACAATGAGCAGTTCTTC. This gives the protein CASSDTGQYNEQFF.